The entry that follows covers one T cell receptor beta chain sequence. Produced via immunoSEQ multiplex PCR; TCRdb's table is partial and in-frame only. There are roughly 38,000 clones in the sample; around 91% occur only once, and 9% to 10% lies in the top ten. These data belong to a study of T cell changes during pregnancy in multiple sclerosis. The CDR3 runs 14 residues. V lost 6 bases and J lost 2; bases outside the gene matches: 4. CDR1 and CDR2 from the germline V gene are MNHEY and SVGAGI. This chain links TRBV6-5 with TRBJ1-5; TRBD1 matches at 7 bases. The sequencing used CD8+ T cells from peripheral blood mononuclear cells, collected in the first trimester of pregnancy. This sequence was found in a female donor with multiple sclerosis, enrolled in a pregnancy study. CDR3 in amino acids: CASSIGGGNQPQHF. CDR3 nucleotide sequence: TGTGCCAGCAGCATAGGGGGCGGCAATCAGCCCCAGCATTTT.